These T cell receptor beta chains were read from a single sample in a study of CD8 T cells in Susac syndrome. In TCRdb, the immunoSEQ multiplex PCR reads were re-called with MiXCR into one record per CDR3 protein. Of approximately 190,000 distinct CDR3 sequences listed, approximately 94% are singletons. The sequenced sample was CD4+ T cells from PBMCs. The receptor set was obtained from a human donor with Susac syndrome. Each CDR3 is given with its conserved first and last residue. Size is stated for part of the rows, as once, few or many counts, or as a class when the clone is expanded.

clone_size v_call cdr3_aa
once TRBV5-4 CASSLGGQGLEAFF
- TRBV20-1 CSASSQYSGNTIYF
- TRBV30 CAWSVGARGNQPQHF
- TRBV4-3 CASSQGALFYGYTF
once TRBV4-3 CASSQDFVESDNEQFF
- TRBV20-1 CSAPAGGLGANVLTF
- TRBV14 CASSQYPLYEQYF
once TRBV19 CASSTLGHTEAFF
- TRBV4-2 CASSQDIGNQPQHF
- TRBV2 CASRRIYNSPLHF
- TRBV25-1 CASRNSGGPGTDTQYF
- TRBV14 CASSYGTGVSYNEQFF
- TRBV30 CAWSGLSTDTQYF
- TRBV5-1 CASRRTGDYEQYF
- TRBV9 CASSVYTGNYGYTF
once TRBV7-2 CASSSFYYNEQFF
- TRBV29-1 CSVPPEGKGEETQYF
- TRBV20-1 CSASPIGNGELFF
- TRBV5-6 CASSFYTGGQETQYF
- TRBV20-1 CSGTSGGSLVLETQYF
- TRBV7-9 CASSFSPGTGGTYGYTF
- TRBV5-1 CASSLGPSGSSTDTQYF
- TRBV5-6 CASSLLAGSSYEQYF
- TRBV20-1 CSAYRDNNQPQHF
- TRBV3-1 CASSPNRADTQYF
- TRBV5-6 CASSSWDRGNSYTF
- TRBV2 CASSPGQGLFGELFF